The entry below gives a single T cell receptor beta chain sequence along with its context. This sample was included in a study of T cell responses to AZD1222 COVID-19 vaccine. V lost 1 base and J lost 0, with 11 bases in between. From germline, CDR1 is MGHRA and CDR2 YSYEKL. The CDR3 has 16 amino acids. Profiled with immunoSEQ multiplex PCR; TCRdb holds only in-frame clones, not every one. The sample has 130,000 to 150,000 clones; roughly nine tenths are singletons. The TCR originated in an adult who received the AZD1222 COVID-19 vaccine. Here the sequenced sample was peripheral blood, taken 28 days after the second AZD1222 dose. The chain links TRBV4-1 to TRBJ2-3; a possible D gene is TRBD2 (5 bases). In nucleotides, the CDR3 is TGCGCCAGCAGCCAAGTCGGACTTGCGAGCACAGATACGCAGTATTTT. Its translation is CASSQVGLASTDTQYF.